Listed here is a single T cell receptor (beta chain). Its target is unknown. Clones were sequenced by immunoSEQ multiplex PCR, and TCRdb holds only the in-frame ones, with some missing. The sample includes about 70,000 clones, around 84% seen only once; the top ten take around 9.8%. The data are from a study of T cell responses to AZD1222 COVID-19 vaccine. Study as a whole: Analyses pooled second doses at about 4 or about 12 weeks.

Looked up from germline, CDR1 is LNHDA and CDR2 is SQIVND (reference sequence). Trimming left V 2 bases short and J 0 bases short, with 5 bases between. The CDR3 covers 13 residues. Overall study findings and caveats: Sampling that yielded the repertoires occurred only after the peak T cell response. The study found vaccine-associated CD4 TCRs spanning spike, dominant at 160-218 and 743-854.

The sequenced sample was peripheral blood, obtained on day 0 of AZD1222 vaccination. The sequence came from an adult in good health. This chain connects TRBV19 to TRBJ2-7; D unclear. The CDR3 nucleotides read TGTGCCAGTAGTATATCCTACTCCTACGAGCAGTACTTC. This encodes CASSISYSYEQYF. Variable domain in full (rest from reference TRBV19 and TRBJ2-7): DGGITQSPKYLFRKEGQNVTLSCEQNLNHDAMYWYRQDPGQGLRLIYYSQIVNDFQKGDIAEGYSVSREKKESFPLTVTSAQKNPTAFYLCASSISYSYEQYFGPGTRLTVT.